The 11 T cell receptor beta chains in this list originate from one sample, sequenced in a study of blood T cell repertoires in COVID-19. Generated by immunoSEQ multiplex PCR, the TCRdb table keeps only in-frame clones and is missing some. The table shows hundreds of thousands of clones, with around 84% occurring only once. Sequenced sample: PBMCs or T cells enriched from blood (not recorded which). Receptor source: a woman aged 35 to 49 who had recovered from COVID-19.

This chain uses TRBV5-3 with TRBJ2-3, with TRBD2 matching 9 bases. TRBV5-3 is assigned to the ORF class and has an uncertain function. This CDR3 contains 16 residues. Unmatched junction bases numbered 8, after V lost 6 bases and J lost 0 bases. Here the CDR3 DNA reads TGTGCCAGAAACGTGCCTAGCGGGATAAGCACAGATACGCAGTATTTT. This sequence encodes CARNVPSGISTDTQYF.

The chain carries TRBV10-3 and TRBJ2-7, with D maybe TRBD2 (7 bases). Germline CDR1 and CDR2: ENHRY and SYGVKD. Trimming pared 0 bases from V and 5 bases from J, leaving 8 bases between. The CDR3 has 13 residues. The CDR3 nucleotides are TGTGCCATCAGTGAGTCCGGGGGGCACGAGCAGTACGTC. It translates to CAISESGGHEQYV.

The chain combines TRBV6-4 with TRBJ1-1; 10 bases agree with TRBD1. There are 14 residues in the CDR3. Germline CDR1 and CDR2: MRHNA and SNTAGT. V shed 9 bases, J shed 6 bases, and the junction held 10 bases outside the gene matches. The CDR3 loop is CASKPGQGNSEAFF. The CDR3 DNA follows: TGTGCCAGTAAACCGGGACAGGGGAATTCTGAAGCTTTCTTT.

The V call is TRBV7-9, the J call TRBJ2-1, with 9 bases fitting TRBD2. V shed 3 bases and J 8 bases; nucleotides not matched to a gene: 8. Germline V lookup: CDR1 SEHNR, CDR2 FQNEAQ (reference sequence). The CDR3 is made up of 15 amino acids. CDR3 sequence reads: CASSFLLAGLYEQFF. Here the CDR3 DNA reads TGTGCCAGCAGCTTCTTGCTAGCGGGATTATATGAGCAGTTCTTC.

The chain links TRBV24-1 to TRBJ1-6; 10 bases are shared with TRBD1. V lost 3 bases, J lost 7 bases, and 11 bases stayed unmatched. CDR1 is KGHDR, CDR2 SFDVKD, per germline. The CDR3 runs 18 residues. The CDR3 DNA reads TGTGCCACCAGTGATCCCCGGGACAGGGGAAGGAACAATTCACCCCTCCACTTT. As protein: CATSDPRDRGRNNSPLHF.

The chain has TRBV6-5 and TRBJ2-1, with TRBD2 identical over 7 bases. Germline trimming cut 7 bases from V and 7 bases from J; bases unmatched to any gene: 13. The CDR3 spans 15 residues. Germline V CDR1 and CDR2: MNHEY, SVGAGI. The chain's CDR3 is CASTRSGISNNEQFF. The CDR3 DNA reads TGTGCCAGCACCCGAAGCGGGATCTCGAATAATGAGCAGTTCTTC.

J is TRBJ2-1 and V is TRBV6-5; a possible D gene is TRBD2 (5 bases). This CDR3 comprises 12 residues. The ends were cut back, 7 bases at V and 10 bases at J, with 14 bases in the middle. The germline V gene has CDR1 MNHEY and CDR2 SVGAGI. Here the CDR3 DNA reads TGTGCCAGCAAGAAGGGAGCGGCGGAGCAGTTCTTC. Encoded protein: CASKKGAAEQFF.

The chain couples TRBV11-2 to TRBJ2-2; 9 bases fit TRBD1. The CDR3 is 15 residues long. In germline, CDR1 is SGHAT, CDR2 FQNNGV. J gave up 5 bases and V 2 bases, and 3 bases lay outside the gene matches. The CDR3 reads CASSLIQGATGELFF. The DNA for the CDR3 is TGTGCCAGCAGCTTAATACAGGGGGCGACCGGGGAGCTGTTTTTT.

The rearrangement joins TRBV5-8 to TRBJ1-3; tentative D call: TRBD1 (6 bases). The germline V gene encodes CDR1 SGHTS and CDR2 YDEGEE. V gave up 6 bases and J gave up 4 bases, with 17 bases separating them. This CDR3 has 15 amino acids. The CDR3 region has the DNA TGTGCCAGCACCTTTTTAACAGGGATCGGAAACACCATATATTTT. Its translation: CASTFLTGIGNTIYF.

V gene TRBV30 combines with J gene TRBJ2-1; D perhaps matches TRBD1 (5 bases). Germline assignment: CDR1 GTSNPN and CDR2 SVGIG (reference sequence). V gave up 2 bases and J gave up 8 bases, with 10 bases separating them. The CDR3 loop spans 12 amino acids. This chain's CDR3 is CAWSQGLDEQFF. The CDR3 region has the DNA TGTGCCTGGAGTCAGGGATTAGATGAGCAGTTCTTC.

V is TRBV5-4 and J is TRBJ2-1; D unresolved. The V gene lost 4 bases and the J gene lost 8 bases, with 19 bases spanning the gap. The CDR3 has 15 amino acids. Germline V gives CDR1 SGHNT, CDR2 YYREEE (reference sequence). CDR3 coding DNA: TGTGCCAGCAGCCCCTCCGTTTTGCGCGCGGATGAGCAGTTCTTC. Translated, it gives CASSPSVLRADEQFF.